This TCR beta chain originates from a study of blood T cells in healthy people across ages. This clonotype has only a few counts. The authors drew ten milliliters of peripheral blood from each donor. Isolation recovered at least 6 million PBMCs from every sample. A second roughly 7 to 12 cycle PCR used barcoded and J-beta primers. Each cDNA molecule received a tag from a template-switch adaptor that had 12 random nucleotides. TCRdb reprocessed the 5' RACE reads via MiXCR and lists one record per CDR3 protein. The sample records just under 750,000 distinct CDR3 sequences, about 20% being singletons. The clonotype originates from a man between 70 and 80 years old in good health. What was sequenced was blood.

The CDR3 nucleotides read TGTGCCAGTAGTTTCCCCCGGGCGGGCACAGATACGCAGTATTTT. Translation gives CASSFPRAGTDTQYF. This chain links TRBV19 with TRBJ2-3; D is ambiguous. CDR1 and CDR2 (germline): LNHDA, SQIVND (reference sequence). CDR3 size: 15 residues. With 5 bases removed from V and 1 base from J, the gap between germline ends came to 13 bases.